This record looks at one T cell receptor beta chain sequence and its context. TCRdb redid the calling of the 5' RACE reads with MiXCR, one entry per CDR3 protein. The sample lists hundreds of thousands of distinct CDR3 sequences, 16% seen once, with approximately 23% in the top ten. This record comes from a study of T-cell memory formation after mild COVID-19. The CDR3 sequence is 13 residues long. The V end was cut by 5 bases, the J end by 8 bases, with 15 bases between. Germline CDR1 is SEHNR and CDR2 is FQNEAQ (reference sequence). V is TRBV7-9 and J is TRBJ1-2, with D tentatively TRBD1 (6 bases). Source material: PBMCs or a T cell subset sorted from them (not recorded which). The TCR comes from a man aged 18-30 years who had mild COVID-19 (a few samples of this study predate the infection). Cell type and time point are not known. The CDR3 loop reads CASSPRGGDGYTF. Here the CDR3 DNA reads TGTGCCAGCAGCCCTCGGGGGGGCGACGGCTACACCTTC.